The clone carrying this T cell receptor beta chain was observed a few times. Its antigen is currently unknown. This sample is drawn from a study of T cell repertoires in cytomegalovirus infection. CDR3 size: 13 residues. Trimming left V 1 base short and J 14 bases short, with 12 bases between. Germline CDR1 reads SEHNR; CDR2 reads FQNEAQ (reference sequence). TCRdb processed the reads anew with MiXCR; each CDR3 protein has one entry. This table has about 700,000 distinct CDR3 sequences, around a third appearing once. The V gene is TRBV7-9, the J gene TRBJ1-6, with D perhaps matching TRBD1 (6 bases). The specimen comprised cultured PBMCs, sampled from culture after CMV antigen stimulation. The receptor comes from a human donor in good health (CMV status not recorded). Some clones in this sample may be carry-over from other donors' samples. The CDR3 DNA follows: TGTGCCAGCAGCTTAGAAGGTTGGGACACCCTCCACTTT. Its translation is CASSLEGWDTLHF.